Reported below is one TCR beta chain. TCRbeta library preparation incorporated unique molecular identifiers. One entry per CDR3 protein, called by TCRdb with MiXCR from the PCR reads. This sample has 450,000 to 600,000 distinct CDR3 sequences, with 32% found just once. CDR1 is SQVTM and CDR2 is ANQGSEA in the germline V gene. V gave up 7 bases and J gave up 8 bases, with 18 bases separating them. The CDR3 has 13 residues. The data were obtained in a study of T-cell reconstitution after alpha-beta-depleted transplantation in children. The sequence came from a human donor who donated a stem cell graft to a child with aplastic anemia. The material sequenced was PBMCs from the stem cell graft donor, taken from the stem cell graft. V is TRBV29-1 and J is TRBJ2-4; D unclear. CDR3 sequence: CSALGQARDIQYF. CDR3 sequence (DNA): TGCAGCGCCCTTGGCCAGGCCCGGGACATTCAGTACTTC.